These 12 T cell receptor beta chains originate from one sample sequenced in a study of blood T cell repertoires in COVID-19 (dated by TCRdb to 2018 to 2021). Library construction relied on the immunoSEQ multiplex PCR assay. TCRdb limited this immuneACCESS table to in-frame rearrangements with V and J called. A share of clones is missing; checked studies link under half to unresolved V genes, and the rest is unexplained. The sample table lists 250,000 to 350,000 clones, 87% of them with a count of one. Of the sample, 2.2% is held by the ten largest clones. Sequencing was done on a sample of peripheral blood. These receptors originate from a woman between 45 and 65 years old who had recovered from COVID-19.

V gene TRBV11-2 combines with J gene TRBJ2-5, with 12 positions matching TRBD1. There are 17 residues in the CDR3. V shed 6 bases, J shed 2 bases, and the junction held 10 bases outside the gene matches. Germline values: CDR1 SGHAT, CDR2 FQNNGV. CDR3 bases: TGTGCCAGCAGTCTCGGGACAGGGGGCGGACGGCAAGAGACCCAGTACTTC. It translates to CASSLGTGGGRQETQYF.

This sequence joins TRBV28 and TRBJ1-5; 10 positions agree with TRBD1. With 5 bases clipped from V and 1 base from J, the junction kept 8 bases outside the gene matches. The CDR3 is 17 amino acids. Germline assignment: CDR1 MDHEN and CDR2 SYDVKM. CDR3 in amino acids: CASSLSGQGISNQPQHF. In nucleotides, the CDR3 is TGTGCCAGCAGTCTATCGGGACAGGGGATAAGCAATCAGCCCCAGCATTTT.

V gene TRBV5-5 combines with J gene TRBJ2-3, with D possibly matching TRBD2 (6 bases). The CDR3 is 16 residues long. The V and J ends lost 2 bases and 3 bases respectively, with 16 bases between them. Per germline, CDR1 SGHKS and CDR2 YYEKEE (reference sequence). The CDR3 nucleotides read TGTGCCAGCAGCTTTGGGGCCGGAGGGAGAACAGATACGCAGTATTTT. Its protein product is CASSFGAGGRTDTQYF.

V usage is TRBV7-2 and J usage is TRBJ2-1; 7 positions match TRBD2. J was trimmed by 4 bases and V by 8 bases; bases with no gene match: 8. The CDR3 runs 14 residues. Germline CDR1 SGHTA, CDR2 FQGNSA. For the CDR3, the DNA is TGTGCCAGCTCTCGCGGGAGAGGATACAATGAGCAGTTCTTC. Translating gives CASSRGRGYNEQFF.

The chain couples TRBV5-4 to TRBJ2-4; 11 bases align to TRBD2. V lost 4 bases and J lost 8; bases outside the gene matches: 5. The CDR3 extends over 14 amino acids. Germline CDR1 reads SGHNT; CDR2 reads YYREEE (reference sequence). The DNA of the CDR3 is TGTGCCAGCAGCCAGGGACTAGCGGCGGACATTCAGTACTTC. Encoded protein: CASSQGLAADIQYF.

The chain is built from TRBV6-2 or TRBV6-3 and TRBJ1-1, with 10 nucleotides matching TRBD1. Germline V gene sequence: CDR1 MNHEY, CDR2 SVGEGT. V shed 0 bases, J shed 6 bases, and the junction held 4 bases outside the gene matches. CDR3 size: 15 residues. CDR3 DNA: TGTGCCAGCAGTTACTCGGGACAGGGGAGTGCTGAAGCTTTCTTT. It is translated as CASSYSGQGSAEAFF.

Only one count was recorded for this clone. As DNA, the CDR3 is TGTGCCAGCTCACCTGGCCCCAAGCAGTACTTC. It codes for CASSPGPKQYF. The rearrangement links TRBV18 to TRBJ2-7; D call uncertain. CDR1 and CDR2 from the germline V gene are KGHSH and LQKENI. The CDR3 totals 11 residues. V was cut by 3 bases and J by 8 bases, with 8 bases left in between.

V gene TRBV6-4 combines with J gene TRBJ2-3; D perhaps matches TRBD1 (6 bases). The CDR3 length is 13 residues. V was shortened by 7 bases and J by 5 bases, with 13 bases between the two germline ends. CDR1 and CDR2 from the germline V gene are MRHNA and SNTAGT. This CDR3 is CASTGQGKDTQYF. CDR3 in DNA: TGTGCCAGCACCGGGCAGGGGAAAGATACGCAGTATTTT.

The rearrangement uses TRBV6-2 or TRBV6-3 and TRBJ1-2; tentatively, D is TRBD1 (6 bases). CDR3 length: 14 residues. V was shortened by 4 bases and J by 8 bases, with 17 bases between the two germline ends. Germline CDR1 is MNHEY and CDR2 is SVGEGT. CDR3 sequence (DNA): TGTGCCAGCAGTTTAAAAAATGGGGGCAGCGGCTACACCTTC. Protein product: CASSLKNGGSGYTF.

This clone occurred a few times. This chain uses TRBV6-2 or TRBV6-3 with TRBJ1-6; D possibly corresponds to TRBD1 (5 bases). The V gene's germline CDR1 is MNHEY and CDR2 SVGEGT. V was cut by 2 bases and J by 5 bases, with 7 bases left in between. The CDR3 extends over 14 amino acids. The chain's CDR3 is CASSYGGDNSPLHF. The CDR3 DNA is TGTGCCAGCAGTTACGGAGGGGATAATTCACCCCTCCACTTT.

In nucleotides, the CDR3 is TGTGCCAGCAGCCCCTCTAGCGGGCAGAACACCGGGGAGCTGTTTTTT. The encoded protein is CASSPSSGQNTGELFF. The gene calls are TRBV4-2 and TRBJ2-2, with 8 positions matching TRBD2. From germline, CDR1 is LGHNA and CDR2 YNFKEQ. Trimming removed 4 bases from V and 1 base from J; junction bases left unmatched: 5. The CDR3 has 16 residues.

This sequence joins TRBV19 and TRBJ1-2; 11 bases agree with TRBD1. With 4 bases clipped from V and 8 bases from J, the junction kept 12 bases outside the gene matches. Looked up from germline, CDR1 is LNHDA and CDR2 is SQIVND (reference sequence). CDR3 length equals 16 residues. CDR3 residues: CASSTLLGQGARGYTF. The CDR3 DNA follows: TGTGCCAGTAGTACACTTCTAGGACAGGGGGCGCGAGGCTACACCTTC.